The next 11 T cell receptor beta chains were all read from a single sample in a study of beta chain features in type 1 diabetes. cDNA synthesis used the whole RNA isolate, giving expressed TCRB sequences. Sequencing was performed with immunoSEQ multiplex PCR; in TCRdb, only in-frame clones are kept and a portion is missing. Counted here are 810,000 or so clones, 15% to 20% occurring once; the ten biggest clones make up around 0.02%. The sequencing input was naive CD4+ T cells from blood. The receptors here all came from a woman aged 18 to 35 in good health.

This chain joins TRBV10-3 and TRBJ2-3; D is ambiguous. Germline loops: CDR1 ENHRY, CDR2 SYGVKD. This CDR3 has 13 amino acids. Trimming left V 11 bases short and J 1 base short, with 13 bases between. In DNA form, the CDR3 reads TGTGCCGGCAGTACGGCTGGCACAGATACGCAGTATTTT. The encoded protein is CAGSTAGTDTQYF.

This rearrangement joins TRBV28 to TRBJ1-2; possible D gene TRBD1, 5 bases. The ends were cut back, 11 bases at V and 4 bases at J, with 14 bases in the middle. Germline CDR1 MDHEN, CDR2 SYDVKM. The CDR3 runs 12 residues. The CDR3 is CAAARASYGYTF. The CDR3 coding sequence is TGTGCCGCTGCCAGGGCAAGCTATGGCTACACCTTC.

The genes are TRBV18 and TRBJ2-2; D could derive from TRBD1 or TRBD2 (5 bases each). The CDR3 is 14 amino acids. CDR1 KGHSH and CDR2 LQKENI come from the germline V gene. The V gene lost 3 bases and the J gene lost 4 bases, with 9 bases spanning the gap. CDR3 DNA: TGTGCCAGCTCACCCGGGACGGGCACCGGGGAGCTGTTTTTT. Its translation: CASSPGTGTGELFF. The full variable domain, rest sourced from reference TRBV18 and TRBJ2-2, is NAGVMQNPRHLVRRRGQEARLRCSPMKGHSHVYWYRQLPEEGLKFMVYLQKENIIDESGMPKERFSAEFPKEGPSILRIQQVVRGDSAAYFCASSPGTGTGELFFGEGSRLTVL.

V usage is TRBV9 and J usage is TRBJ2-3; D perhaps matches TRBD1 (6 bases). CDR1 SGDLS and CDR2 YYNGEE come from the germline V gene. The CDR3 sequence is 14 residues long. The ends were cut back, 0 bases at V and 8 bases at J, with 13 bases in the middle. The DNA for the CDR3 is TGTGCCAGCAGCGTAGTGACAGGAGAGGGTACGCAGTATTTT. Encoded protein: CASSVVTGEGTQYF.

The rearrangement links TRBV27 to TRBJ1-3; 7 bases match TRBD1. Germline loops: CDR1 MNHEY, CDR2 SMNVEV (reference sequence). The CDR3 totals 17 residues. V lost 2 bases to trimming and J lost 0 bases; unmatched junction nucleotides: 7. The CDR3, as DNA: TGTGCCAGCAGTTTAGGACAGGTTAAAAGCTCTGGAAACACCATATATTTT. Translation gives CASSLGQVKSSGNTIYF.

The chain links TRBV5-1 to TRBJ1-2, with 9 bases that match TRBD1. The V gene's germline CDR1 is SGHRS and CDR2 YFSETQ. V gave up 7 bases and J gave up 4 bases; unmatched junction bases: 5. The CDR3 spans 13 residues. In DNA, the CDR3 is TGCGCCAGCGGACAGGGGTTAGGCTATGGCTACACCTTC. Its translation: CASGQGLGYGYTF.

The chain carries TRBV6-5 and TRBJ2-7; 9 nucleotides match TRBD2. The CDR3 covers 15 residues. In germline, CDR1 is MNHEY, CDR2 SVGAGI. V trimming: 9 bases; J trimming: 2 bases; junction bases outside the gene matches: 11. CDR3 in DNA: TGTGCCAGTAAACACACTAGCGGGCCTACCTACGAGCAGTACTTC. It encodes CASKHTSGPTYEQYF.

The DNA of the CDR3 is TGCAGCGTTAAGGTCGGACCCGGGGGAAGCACTGAAGCTTTCTTT. It yields the protein CSVKVGPGGSTEAFF. The rearrangement links TRBV29-1 to TRBJ1-1; D may be TRBD1 (5 bases). This CDR3 region has 15 residues. The V and J ends lost 5 bases and 4 bases respectively, with 20 bases between them. Germline lookup yields CDR1 SQVTM and CDR2 ANQGSEA.

This clone was found a few times. The V gene is TRBV7-2, the J gene TRBJ2-1; possible D gene TRBD2, 6 bases. Germline V CDR1 and CDR2: SGHTA, FQGNSA. The germline V and J ends were trimmed by 4 bases and 8 bases, with 15 bases remaining between them. The length of the CDR3 is 14 residues. For the CDR3, the DNA is TGTGCCAGCAGCTCGGGACTCTCGGCGGATGAGCAGTTCTTC. It translates to CASSSGLSADEQFF.

This clone was picked up a small number of times. The gene calls are TRBV7-9 and TRBJ1-2; D unresolved. CDR1 is SEHNR and CDR2 is FQNEAQ in the germline V gene (reference sequence). The CDR3 length is 13 residues. The V and J ends lost 5 bases and 6 bases respectively, with 13 bases between them. The CDR3 protein is CASSGGTTDGYTF. The CDR3 DNA sequence: TGTGCCAGCAGCGGAGGAACTACGGATGGCTACACCTTC. The full variable domain, with the rest looked up from reference TRBV7-9 and TRBJ1-2, is DTGVSQNPRHKITKRGQNVTFRCDPISEHNRLYWYRQTLGQGPEFLTYFQNEAQLEKSRLLSDRFSAERPKGSFSTLEIQRTEQGDSAMYLCASSGGTTDGYTFGSGTRLTVV.

This clone has more than one count but fewer than ten. V is TRBV15 and J is TRBJ1-1; D is perhaps TRBD1 (5 bases). Germline loops: CDR1 LNHNV, CDR2 YYDKDF (reference sequence). The CDR3 runs to 11 residues. V shed 9 bases and J shed 4 bases, with 9 bases lying between them. The CDR3 DNA follows: TGTGCCACTAAGGGGTTCACTGAAGCTTTCTTT. Residues: CATKGFTEAFF.